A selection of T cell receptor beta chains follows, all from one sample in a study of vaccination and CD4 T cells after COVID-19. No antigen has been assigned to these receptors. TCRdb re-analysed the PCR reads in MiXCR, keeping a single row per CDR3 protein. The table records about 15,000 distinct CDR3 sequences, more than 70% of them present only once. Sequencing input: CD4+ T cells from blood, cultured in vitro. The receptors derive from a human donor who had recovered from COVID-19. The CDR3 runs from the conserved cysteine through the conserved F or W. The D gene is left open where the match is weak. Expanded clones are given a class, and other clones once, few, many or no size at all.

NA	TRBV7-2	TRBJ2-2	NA	CASSLGLEAGELFF	TGTGCCAGCAGCTTAGGACTAGAGGCCGGGGAGCTGTTTTTT
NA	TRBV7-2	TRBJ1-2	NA	CASSLSPGGGNYGYTF	TGTGCCAGCAGCTTATCCCCCGGCGGGGGGAACTATGGCTACACCTTC
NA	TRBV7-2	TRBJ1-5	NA	CASSLETGRPQHF	TGTGCCAGCAGCTTAGAGACAGGTAGGCCCCAGCATTTT
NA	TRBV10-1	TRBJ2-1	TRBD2	CASSVGSGSYNEQFF	TGCGCCAGCAGTGTTGGTAGCGGGAGCTACAATGAGCAGTTCTTC
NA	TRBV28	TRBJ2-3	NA	CASSLRDTQYF	TGTGCCAGCAGTTTAAGAGATACGCAGTATTTT
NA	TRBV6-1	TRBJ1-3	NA	CASSEDGYSGNTIYF	TGTGCCAGCAGTGAAGACGGCTACTCTGGAAACACCATATATTTT
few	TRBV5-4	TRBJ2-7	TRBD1	CASSLAPGQGKNEQYF	TGTGCCAGCAGCTTGGCCCCGGGACAGGGGAAAAACGAGCAGTACTTC
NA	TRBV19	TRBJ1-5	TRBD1	CASRARQGAGGNAPGSNQPQHF	TGTGCCAGTAGGGCCAGGCAGGGGGCAGGTGGCAACGCTCCGGGTAGCAATCAGCCCCAGCATTTT
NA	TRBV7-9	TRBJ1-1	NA	CASSLSGGGTEAFF	TGTGCCAGCAGCTTATCCGGGGGTGGAACTGAAGCTTTCTTT
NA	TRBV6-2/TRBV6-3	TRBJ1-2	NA	CASSYGLNYGYTF	TGTGCCAGCAGTTACGGCCTGAACTATGGCTACACCTTC
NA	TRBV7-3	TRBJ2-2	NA	CASSLSHHTGELFF	TGTGCCAGCAGCTTAAGCCATCACACCGGGGAGCTGTTTTTT
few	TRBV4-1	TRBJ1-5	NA	CASSQGLGGGGQPQHF	TGCGCCAGCAGCCAAGGCCTGGGGGGTGGAGGTCAGCCCCAGCATTTT
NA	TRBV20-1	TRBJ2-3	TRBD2	CSARGFGGSHNTDTQYF	TGCAGTGCTAGAGGGTTTGGCGGGAGCCATAACACAGATACGCAGTATTTT
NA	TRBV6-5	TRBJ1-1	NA	CASSYGGNTEAFF	TGTGCCAGCAGTTACGGGGGGAACACTGAAGCTTTCTTT
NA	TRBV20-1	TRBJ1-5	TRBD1	CSARIYSSDRLYSNQPQHF	TGCAGTGCTAGGATATACTCATCGGACAGGCTTTATAGCAATCAGCCCCAGCATTTT
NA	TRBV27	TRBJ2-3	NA	CASSLGGTDTQYF	TGTGCCAGCAGTCTAGGCGGCACAGATACGCAGTATTTT
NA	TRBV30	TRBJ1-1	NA	CAWSRGLSEAFF	TGTGCCTGGAGTCGGGGGCTTTCGGAAGCTTTCTTT
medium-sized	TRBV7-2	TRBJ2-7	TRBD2	CASSLLAGGRDEQYF	TGTGCCAGCAGCTTATTGGCGGGAGGGCGGGACGAGCAGTACTTC
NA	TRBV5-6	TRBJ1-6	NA	CASHWRAIRGNSPLHF	TGTGCCAGCCATTGGAGGGCGATCCGGGGGAATTCACCCCTCCACTTT
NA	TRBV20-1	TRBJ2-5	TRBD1	CSGGPDRLKRETQYF	TGCAGTGGGGGACCGGACAGGCTAAAACGGGAGACCCAGTACTTC
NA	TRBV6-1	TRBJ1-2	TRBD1	CASSPGGRGPYGYTF	TGTGCCAGCAGCCCCGGGGGCAGGGGGCCTTATGGCTACACCTTC
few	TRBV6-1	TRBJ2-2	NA	CASSEFQAVTGELFF	TGTGCCAGCAGTGAATTTCAAGCGGTTACCGGGGAGCTGTTTTTT
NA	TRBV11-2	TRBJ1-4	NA	CASSLPGGGKLFF	TGTGCCAGCAGCCTCCCCGGGGGAGGAAAACTGTTTTTT
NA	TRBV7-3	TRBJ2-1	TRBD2	CASSSGTSGMDYNEQFF	TGTGCCAGCAGCTCCGGGACTAGCGGGATGGATTACAATGAGCAGTTCTTC
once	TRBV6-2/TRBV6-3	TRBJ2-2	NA	CASSYMIRGSHGELFF	TGTGCCAGCAGTTATATGATCCGGGGGTCACACGGGGAGCTGTTTTTT
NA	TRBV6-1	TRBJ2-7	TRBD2	CASKEAGGAYEQYF	TGTGCCAGCAAGGAGGCGGGAGGGGCCTACGAGCAGTACTTC
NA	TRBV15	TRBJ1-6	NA	CATSRQGTNSPLHF	TGTGCCACCAGCAGACAGGGTACGAATTCACCCCTCCACTTT
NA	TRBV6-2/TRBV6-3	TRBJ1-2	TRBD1	CASSIPTGRGGYTF	TGTGCCAGCAGTATCCCGACAGGGCGAGGCGGCTACACCTTC
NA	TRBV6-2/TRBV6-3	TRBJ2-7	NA	CASSPGATYEQYF	TGTGCCAGCAGTCCGGGAGCAACCTACGAGCAGTACTTC
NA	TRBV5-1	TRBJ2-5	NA	CASSLGPQETQYF	TGTGCCAGCAGCTTGGGACCCCAAGAGACCCAGTACTTC
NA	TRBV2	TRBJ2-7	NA	CASTGQDEQYF	TGTGCCAGCACGGGACAAGACGAGCAGTACTTC
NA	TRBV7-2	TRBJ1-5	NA	CASSRMHNQPQHF	TGTGCCAGCAGCCGGATGCACAATCAGCCCCAGCATTTT
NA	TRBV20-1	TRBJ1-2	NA	CSADNRAGYGYTF	TGCAGTGCCGACAACAGGGCTGGCTATGGCTACACCTTC
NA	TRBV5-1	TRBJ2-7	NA	CASSLDQAISYEQYF	TGCGCCAGCAGCTTGGATCAGGCCATCTCCTACGAGCAGTACTTC
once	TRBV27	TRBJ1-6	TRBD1	CASSLWTGVSPLHF	TGTGCCAGCAGTTTATGGACAGGAGTCTCACCCCTCCACTTT
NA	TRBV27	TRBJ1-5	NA	CASSLNGREYQPQHF	TGTGCCAGCAGTTTAAATGGCCGAGAATATCAGCCCCAGCATTTT
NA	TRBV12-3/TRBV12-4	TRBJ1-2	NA	CASSLSSLNRYGYTF	TGTGCCAGCAGTTTGAGTAGCCTAAACCGCTATGGCTACACCTTC
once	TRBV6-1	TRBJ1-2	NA	CASYFSNYGYTF	TGTGCCAGCTACTTTTCTAACTATGGCTACACCTTC
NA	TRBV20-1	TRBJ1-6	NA	CSASHGPVSYNSPLHF	TGCAGTGCTTCTCACGGCCCGGTCTCCTATAATTCACCCCTCCACTTT
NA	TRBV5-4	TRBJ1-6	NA	CASSSWTESNSPLHF	TGTGCCAGCAGCTCATGGACGGAAAGTAATTCACCCCTCCACTTT
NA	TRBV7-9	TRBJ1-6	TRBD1	CASSPGTGVANSPLHF	TGTGCCAGCAGCCCGGGGACAGGGGTGGCGAATTCACCCCTCCACTTT
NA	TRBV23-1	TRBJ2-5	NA	CASSQAGETQYF	TGCGCCAGCAGTCAAGCAGGGGAGACCCAGTACTTC
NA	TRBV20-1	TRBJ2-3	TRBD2	CSASGTSGVGDTQYF	TGCAGTGCTAGCGGAACTAGCGGGGTGGGGGATACGCAGTATTTT
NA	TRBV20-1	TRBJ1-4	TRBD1	CSAAGTGGADNEKLFF	TGCAGTGCTGCCGGGACAGGGGGCGCAGATAATGAAAAACTGTTTTTT
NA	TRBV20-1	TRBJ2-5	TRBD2	CSARDQGTREETQYF	TGCAGTGCTAGAGATCAGGGGACTAGAGAAGAGACCCAGTACTTC
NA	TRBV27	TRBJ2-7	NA	CASSRPGTGKGYEQYF	TGTGCCAGCAGTCGTCCCGGGACGGGGAAGGGCTACGAGCAGTACTTC
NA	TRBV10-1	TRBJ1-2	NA	CASSVTPNYGYTF	TGCGCCAGCAGCGTCACACCTAACTATGGCTACACCTTC
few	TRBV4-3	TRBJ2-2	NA	CASSLHPSGDTGELFF	TGCGCCAGCAGCCTTCATCCGAGTGGAGACACCGGGGAGCTGTTTTTT
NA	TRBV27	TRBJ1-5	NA	CASSSDMAQPQHF	TGTGCCAGCAGTTCCGACATGGCGCAGCCCCAGCATTTT
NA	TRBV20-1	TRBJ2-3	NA	CSAGQSSTDTQYF	TGCAGTGCCGGCCAGTCTAGCACAGATACGCAGTATTTT
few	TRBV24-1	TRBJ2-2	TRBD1	CATQTGARTGELFF	TGTGCCACCCAGACAGGGGCGAGGACCGGGGAGCTGTTTTTT
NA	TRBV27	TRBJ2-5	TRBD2	CASSLSGVGLAGAGETQYF	TGTGCCAGCAGTTTATCGGGGGTGGGACTAGCGGGAGCGGGGGAGACCCAGTACTTC
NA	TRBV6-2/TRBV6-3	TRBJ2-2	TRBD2	CASSYSASGRRPGELFF	TGTGCCAGCAGTTACTCCGCTAGCGGGAGACGGCCCGGGGAGCTGTTTTTT
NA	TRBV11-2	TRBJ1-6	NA	CASSLRHPGGARRNSPLHF	TGTGCCAGCAGCTTACGGCACCCTGGGGGGGCGCGTCGAAATTCACCCCTCCACTTT
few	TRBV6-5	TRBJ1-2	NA	CASSSAEGRAVGYTF	TGTGCCAGCAGTTCCGCGGAGGGCAGGGCCGTGGGCTACACCTTC
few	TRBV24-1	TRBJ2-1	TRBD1	CATSRGRVNEQFF	TGTGCCACCAGCAGGGGGCGCGTCAATGAGCAGTTCTTC
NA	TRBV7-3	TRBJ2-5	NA	CASSLLGQETQYF	TGTGCCAGCAGCTTACTTGGACAAGAGACCCAGTACTTC
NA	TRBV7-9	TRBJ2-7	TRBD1	CASSTDGTGKVYRDRYEQYF	TGTGCCAGCAGCACCGACGGGACAGGGAAGGTGTATAGGGATAGATACGAGCAGTACTTC
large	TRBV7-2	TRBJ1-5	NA	CASSLASTLTTGLQPQHF	TGTGCCAGCAGCTTAGCGAGTACTCTGACAACAGGGCTTCAGCCCCAGCATTTT